The source of this TCR beta chain is a study of CD8 T cells in Susac syndrome (dated by TCRdb to between 2018 and 2021). A note on the overall study: Of the Susac syndrome patients who were sequenced, six had clinically active disease and 8 or 9 were in clinical remission. Susac syndrome patients were therapy-naive, on corticosteroids (some also receiving IVIg), or on IVIg alone at blood withdrawal. Whether CD8+ T cell activation and differentiation in Susac syndrome was antigen driven was tested using repertoire sequencing. The study compared CD8+ T cell repertoire clonality among around 11 healthy donors, 14 Susac syndrome patients and 15 multiple sclerosis patients. Beyond this particular receptor, the publication reports: Looking at Susac-specific public clones, the researchers identified 15 to 20 in the total CD8+ repertoire and 4 or 5 in the CD8+ TEMRA repertoire. The number of individuals in the TCR sequencing and HLA analysis was acknowledged as relatively small. Clonal expansion was observed in Susac syndrome CD8+ repertoires, with the highest expansion in CD8+ TEMRA cells and greater expansion in clinically active than in remitting patients.

Peripheral blood CD8+ and CD4+ T cells from healthy donors, Susac syndrome patients and multiple sclerosis patients were profiled by high-throughput TCR beta sequencing. The Susac syndrome patients fulfilled recently defined diagnostic criteria for either definite or probable disease. CD8+ TEMRA cells were enriched by FACS, while bulk CD8+ and CD4+ T cells were purified by magnetic negative isolation. Blood was collected in EDTA tubes and processed within 24 hours, with PBMCs isolated through density gradient centrifugation. PBMCs intended for TCR sequencing were frozen in liquid nitrogen and were later thawed in a 37 degrees C water bath. A purity of at least 90% was achieved for sorted or isolated CD4+, CD8+ and CD8+ TEMRA cells. With respect to this clonotype: Its antigen is unknown. Base qualities are not provided; no much larger clone lies one nucleotide away.

RNA was extracted with the RNeasy kit and about 0.5 to 1 ug was reverse transcribed using random hexamers. The immunoSEQ multiplex PCR assay, covering 54 Vbeta and 13 Jbeta segments, was used to amplify TCR beta CDR3 regions. Bias from PCR amplification was corrected by using a synthetic template baseline for primer optimization and for computational correction. Per the authors' processing: Only productive sequences were kept, with reads annotated to V, D and J genes according to IMGT and analyzed in immunoSEQ Analyzer. To calculate clonality, Shannon entropy was normalized by log2 of the number of productive unique sequences and then subtracted from one. Public and private clones were assessed among the 100 most prevalent clones of each patient and control. Susac-specific clones were defined as absent from healthy and MS cohorts, some 1,000 published viral clones and other ImmuneACCESS disease sequences. Through fastp at Q25 and MiXCR, TCRdb rebuilt clones from the public reads, retaining in-frame beta chains. Entries are consolidated by CDR3 protein sequence, retaining the most common genes and DNA. The V and J calls come from TCRdb's annotation, not from the publication. Counted in this sample were 100,000 or so distinct CDR3 sequences; 95% of them appeared once. The ten largest make up more than 0.3% of the sample.

Trimming takes 8 bases from V and 2 bases from J, and the germline ends sit 15 bases apart. Including cysteine and phenylalanine, the CDR3 has 14 amino acids. The sequence is cut down to CDR3 DNA, 42 bases in frame from base 1. The germline V gene yields KGHSH for CDR1 and LQKENI for CDR2. The chain is encoded by TRBV18 joined to TRBJ1-1; possibly the D gene is TRBD1, per 5 matching bases. The specimen sequenced was CD8+ T cells from PBMCs. This receptor was identified in a human donor with Susac syndrome. This receptor has the CDR3 CASLRGATNTEAFF. Read as DNA, the sequence is TGTGCCAGCCTTCGCGGGGCGACAAACACTGAAGCTTTCTTT. Outside the CDR3, residues come from the reference TRBV18 and TRBJ1-1 proteins, so the full variable domain is: NAGVMQNPRHLVRRRGQEARLRCSPMKGHSHVYWYRQLPEEGLKFMVYLQKENIIDESGMPKERFSAEFPKEGPSILRIQQVVRGDSAAYFCASLRGATNTEAFFGQGTRLTVV.